These 5 T cell receptor beta chains originate from one sample sequenced in a study of T cell responses to AZD1222 COVID-19 vaccine. TCRdb keeps only in-frame clones here, not all; method: immunoSEQ multiplex PCR. This sample has about 140,000 clones, with about 94% found just once. Sequencing used peripheral blood, obtained 28 days after the second AZD1222 dose. The receptors were gathered from an adult who received the AZD1222 COVID-19 vaccine.

V usage is TRBV5-5 and J usage is TRBJ1-4, with D possibly matching TRBD1 (5 bases). Trimming left V 6 bases short and J 0 bases short, with 12 bases between. Per germline, CDR1 SGHKS and CDR2 YYEKEE (reference sequence). This CDR3 contains 15 residues. This CDR3 reads CASKGRFATNEKLFF. Written as DNA, the CDR3 is TGTGCCAGCAAGGGGAGGTTTGCAACTAATGAAAAACTGTTTTTT.

The J gene is TRBJ2-7, the V gene TRBV5-6; D remains ambiguous. The CDR3 runs 14 residues. The V gene's germline CDR1 is SGHDT and CDR2 YYEEEE. The V and J ends lost 2 bases and 1 base respectively, with 10 bases between them. The CDR3 is CASSFYPLSYEQYF. CDR3 coding DNA: TGTGCCAGCAGCTTTTATCCACTTTCCTACGAGCAGTACTTC.

This clone was seen only once. The genes are TRBV19 and TRBJ1-5; no reliable D call. V was clipped by 4 bases and J by 3 bases, with 7 bases between them. There are 13 residues in the CDR3. The germline gives CDR1 LNHDA, CDR2 SQIVND (reference sequence). The CDR3 DNA sequence: TGTGCCAGTAGTAGAACTTCCAATCAGCCCCAGCATTTT. Its protein product is CASSRTSNQPQHF.

This chain uses TRBV7-2 with TRBJ2-1, with TRBD2 identical over 12 bases. Germline-derived CDR1 and CDR2 are SGHTA and FQGNSA. The CDR3 runs 16 residues. Trimming cost V 5 bases and J 4 bases; bases outside gene matches: 6. CDR3 sequence (DNA): TGTGCCAGCAGCCTGGGACTAGCGGGTCCTTACAATGAGCAGTTCTTC. The encoded protein is CASSLGLAGPYNEQFF.

The rearrangement uses TRBV7-9 and TRBJ2-5, with D possibly matching TRBD1 (5 bases). Germline CDR1 SEHNR, CDR2 FQNEAQ (reference sequence). The CDR3 has 12 amino acids. V lost 8 bases, J lost 6 bases, and 13 bases lay in between. CDR3 residues: CASSSGQQTQYF. The DNA for the CDR3 is TGTGCCAGCTCCTCAGGGCAACAGACCCAGTACTTC.